The rows below give T cell receptor beta chains drawn from one sample of a study of T cell responses to AZD1222 COVID-19 vaccine. The repertoire was sequenced with immunoSEQ multiplex PCR; TCRdb's copy has only in-frame clones and lacks some. The table shows approximately 160,000 clones, with 90% occurring only once. Sequenced material: peripheral blood, taken on day 0 of AZD1222 vaccination. The receptor source for this set is an adult in good health. CDR3s include the opening cysteine and the closing phenylalanine or tryptophan. The order of the fields is D gene, J gene, V gene, clone size, CDR3 protein, CDR3 DNA. The D gene is left open where the match is weak. The size entry is marked missing in some rows and otherwise reads once, few, many or a size class.

>NA|TRBJ2-5|TRBV12-3/TRBV12-4|NA
CASSPLGGETQYF
TGTGCCAGCAGCCCCTTGGGTGGGGAGACCCAGTACTTC
>NA|TRBJ1-1|TRBV7-2|NA
CASSLGGGFVEAFF
TGTGCCAGCAGCTTGGGGGGGGGTTTTGTTGAAGCTTTCTTT
>NA|TRBJ2-7|TRBV19|NA
CASSIIGGQAYEQYF
TGTGCCAGTAGTATCATCGGGGGCCAAGCCTACGAGCAGTACTTC
>TRBD1|TRBJ2-7|TRBV6-5|NA
CASSYGDRGPYEQYF
TGTGCCAGCAGTTACGGGGACAGGGGGCCCTACGAGCAGTACTTC
>NA|TRBJ2-1|TRBV5-1|NA
CASSSTLNEQFF
TGCGCCAGCAGCTCGACCTTAAATGAGCAGTTCTTC
>TRBD2|TRBJ2-3|TRBV9|NA
CASSVGTGGPTDTQYF
TGTGCCAGCAGCGTAGGAACGGGGGGTCCCACAGATACGCAGTATTTT
>TRBD1|TRBJ1-1|TRBV20-1|few
CSAQGTGKAFF
TGCAGTGCCCAGGGGACAGGGAAAGCTTTCTTT
>NA|TRBJ2-7|TRBV12-5|NA
CASGPPRVGEQYF
TGTGCTAGTGGCCCGCCCAGGGTCGGGGAGCAGTACTTC
>NA|TRBJ1-4|TRBV4-3|NA
CASSQVQLGEKLFF
TGCGCCAGCAGCCAAGTCCAGCTAGGTGAAAAACTGTTTTTT
>NA|TRBJ1-1|TRBV6-2/TRBV6-3|NA
CASSYRREATEAFF
TGTGCCAGCAGTTACCGGAGGGAGGCCACTGAAGCTTTCTTT